The 5 T cell receptor beta chains given below trace back to one sample, sequenced in a study of T cell responses to AZD1222 COVID-19 vaccine. Generated by immunoSEQ multiplex PCR, the TCRdb table keeps only in-frame clones and is missing some. The sample has tens of thousands of clones, around three quarters seen once. This sample comprised peripheral blood, obtained 28 days after the second AZD1222 dose. The receptors derive from an adult who received the AZD1222 COVID-19 vaccine.

The chain carries TRBV28 and TRBJ1-4; D uncertain. Between the trimmed V and J ends, which lost 2 bases and 4 bases, there was a span of 8 bases. The CDR3 spans 14 residues. Per the germline V gene, CDR1 is MDHEN and CDR2 is SYDVKM. CDR3 coding DNA: TGTGCCAGCAGTTTAGGCCGGAATAATGAAAAACTGTTTTTT. Translated, it gives CASSLGRNNEKLFF. The variable domain in full, completed from reference TRBV28 and TRBJ1-4, reads DVKVTQSSRYLVKRTGEKVFLECVQDMDHENMFWYRQDPGLGLRLIYFSYDVKMKEKGDIPEGYSVSREKKERFSLILESASTNQTSMYLCASSLGRNNEKLFFGSGTQLSVL.

This sequence joins TRBV18 and TRBJ1-1; 7 bases map to TRBD1. Trimming cost V 2 bases and J 1 base; bases outside gene matches: 4. This CDR3 is built from 15 residues. CDR1 is KGHSH and CDR2 is LQKENI in the germline V gene. Here the CDR3 reads CASSPIRDRNTEAFF. The CDR3 nucleotides read TGTGCCAGCTCACCAATCCGGGACAGGAACACTGAAGCTTTCTTT.

A single count supports this clone. The CDR3 region has the DNA TGTGCCAGCTCAGCCCGAGGGACAGCCACAGATACGCAGTATTTT. It encodes CASSARGTATDTQYF. This chain links TRBV7-2 with TRBJ2-3, with 7 bases matching TRBD1. CDR3 size: 15 residues. J gave up 2 bases and V 8 bases, and 10 bases lay outside the gene matches. Germline CDR1 is SGHTA and CDR2 is FQGNSA.

The chain joins TRBV9 to TRBJ2-5; possibly TRBD2 for D (7 bases). Germline CDR1 is SGDLS and CDR2 is YYNGEE. CDR3 length: 14 amino acids. With 3 bases removed from V and 4 bases from J, the gap between germline ends came to 13 bases. The DNA for the CDR3 is TGTGCCAGCAGCGACCGGCGGGGGCCAGAGACCCAGTACTTC. The encoded protein is CASSDRRGPETQYF.

The genes are TRBV5-1 and TRBJ2-3; 10 bases are shared with TRBD1. CDR1 is SGHRS and CDR2 is YFSETQ in the germline V gene. With V trimmed by 0 bases and J by 6 bases, 7 bases remained unmatched. This CDR3 region has 16 residues. In DNA form, the CDR3 reads TGCGCCAGCAGCTTGGCGACAGGGGGCGCGGTGGATACGCAGTATTTT. It translates to CASSLATGGAVDTQYF.